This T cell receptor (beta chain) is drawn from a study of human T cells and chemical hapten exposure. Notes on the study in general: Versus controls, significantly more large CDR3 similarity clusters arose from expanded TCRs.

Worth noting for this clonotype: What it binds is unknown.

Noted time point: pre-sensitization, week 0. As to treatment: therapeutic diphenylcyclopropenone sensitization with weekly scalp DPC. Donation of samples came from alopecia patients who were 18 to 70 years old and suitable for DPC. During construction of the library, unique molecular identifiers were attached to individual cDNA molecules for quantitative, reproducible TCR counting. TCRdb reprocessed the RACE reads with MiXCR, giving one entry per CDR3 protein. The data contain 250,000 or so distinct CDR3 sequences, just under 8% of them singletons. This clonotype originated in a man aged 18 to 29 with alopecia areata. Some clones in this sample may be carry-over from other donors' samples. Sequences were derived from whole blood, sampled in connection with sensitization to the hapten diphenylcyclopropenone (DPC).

The CDR3 DNA follows: TGTGCCACCAGTGCCAACAGGAGAATAAACACCGGGGAGCTGTTTTTT. It yields the protein CATSANRRINTGELFF. This chain links TRBV24-1 with TRBJ2-2, with D tentatively TRBD1 (5 bases). Germline-derived CDR1 and CDR2 are KGHDR and SFDVKD. Trimming pared 5 bases from V and 2 bases from J, leaving 14 bases between. The CDR3 consists of 16 residues.